This T cell receptor beta chain derives from a study of technical replicates of blood from a handful of donors. CDR3 length equals 16 residues. CDR1 SEHNR and CDR2 FQNEAQ come from the germline V gene (reference sequence). The V gene end was trimmed by 0 bases and the J gene end by 2 bases; junction bases not matched to a gene: 3. TCRdb keeps only in-frame clones here, not all; method: immunoSEQ multiplex PCR. The sample has about 7,200 clones, 90% to 96% seen once. V usage is TRBV7-9 and J usage is TRBJ2-2, with TRBD2 matching 7 bases. Sequencing input: PBMCs. The clonotype was recovered from a human donor in good health. This chain's CDR3 is CASSLAPSGNTGELFF. CDR3 DNA sequence: TGTGCCAGCAGCTTAGCACCTAGCGGTAACACCGGGGAGCTGTTTTTT. Full variable domain (outside the CDR3, taken from reference TRBV7-9 and TRBJ2-2): DTGVSQNPRHKITKRGQNVTFRCDPISEHNRLYWYRQTLGQGPEFLTYFQNEAQLEKSRLLSDRFSAERPKGSFSTLEIQRTEQGDSAMYLCASSLAPSGNTGELFFGEGSRLTVL.